One sample yielded the 20 T cell receptor beta chains listed below, sequenced in a study of T cells in Graves' hyperthyroidism and ophthalmopathy (dated by TCRdb to the late 2010s). The library was built by means of multiplex PCR. Sequencer: Illumina HiSeq 2000. TCR beta CDR3 regions were amplified from RNA transcripts. The first round of RT-PCR for the TCR CDR3 was performed with the HTBI primer set and the Qiagen OneStep RT-PCR kit. The public sequencing data were trimmed at Q25 with fastp and processed into clonotypes with MiXCR by TCRdb, which kept only in-frame beta chains. Under each unique CDR3 protein, matching rows form one entry showing the most common genes and DNA. The sample table shows hundreds of thousands of distinct CDR3 sequences, and around 20% are seen once. Roughly a third of the sample lies in the top ten. The specimen sequenced was blood. These receptors originate from a man aged 30-40 years with Graves' ophthalmopathy.

The gene calls are TRBV13 and TRBJ2-1, with 8 bases aligning to TRBD2. Germline CDR1 PRHDT, CDR2 FYEKMQ (reference sequence). V lost 0 bases to trimming and J lost 0 bases; unmatched junction nucleotides: 4. This CDR3 comprises 17 residues. DNA of the CDR3: TGTGCCAGCAGCTTAGGTCGCGGGAGGAGCTCCTACAATGAGCAGTTCTTC. Translation: CASSLGRGRSSYNEQFF.

Only a few counts were recorded for this clonotype. A read error may account for a junction end that differs from germline. The gene calls are TRBV3-1 and TRBJ2-7, with a possible D match to TRBD2 (5 bases). Germline CDR1 reads LGHDT; CDR2 reads YNNKEL (reference sequence). The CDR3 loop spans 15 amino acids. As DNA, the CDR3 is TGTGCCAGCAGCCTACAGCCCAAGCGGTCCTACGAGCGGTACTTC. This encodes CASSLQPKRSYERYF.

This clonotype was observed a few times. An end of the junction differs from the germline gene, which may be a read error. This chain uses TRBV5-5 with TRBJ2-5; TRBD2 matches at 8 bases. In germline, CDR1 is SGHKS, CDR2 YYEKEE (reference sequence). The CDR3 covers 16 residues. CDR3 protein: CASSQVWREAKETQYF. CDR3 sequence (DNA): TGCGCCAGCAGCCAAGTGTGGCGGGAGGCCAAAGAGACCCAGTACTTC.

Regarding this clonotype: A read error may explain this, as a much larger clone is one base away. Given the absence of the conserved phenylalanine or tryptophan at the CDR3 end, a read error is likely. This chain connects TRBV28 to TRBJ2-7; 11 bases are a match to TRBD2. The CDR3 covers 18 residues. Trimming cost V 5 bases and J 6 bases; bases outside gene matches: 18. Germline V lookup: CDR1 MDHEN, CDR2 SYDVKM. The CDR3 DNA reads as TGTGCCAGCAGTACCCAGGGACTAGCGGTGAACCCAGGGCGCGAGCAGTACCTC. It translates to CASSTQGLAVNPGREQYL.

This clonotype was recorded at least ten times. The chain links TRBV7-8 to TRBJ2-1, with 10 nucleotides matching TRBD1. The CDR3 runs 17 residues. Germline V gene sequence: CDR1 SGHVS, CDR2 FQNEAQ. V lost 5 bases to trimming and J lost 6 bases; unmatched junction nucleotides: 13. Here the CDR3 reads CASSVSTGGVIGNEQFF. The CDR3 DNA is TGTGCCAGCAGCGTATCGACAGGGGGCGTTATAGGCAATGAGCAGTTCTTC.

Only a few counts were recorded for this clonotype. The CDR3 spells CAWTLGLAGAYEQYF. CDR3 nucleotide sequence: TGTGCCTGGACCCTAGGACTAGCGGGAGCCTACGAGCAGTACTTC. This chain connects TRBV30 to TRBJ2-7; TRBD2 matches 13 bases. V gave up 4 bases and J gave up 2 bases; unmatched junction bases: 5. The CDR3 is 15 residues long. Germline V lookup: CDR1 GTSNPN, CDR2 SVGIG (reference sequence). The complete variable domain, with remaining parts taken from reference TRBV30 and TRBJ2-7, reads SQTIHQWPATLVQPVGSPLSLECTVEGTSNPNLYWYRQAAGRGLQLLFYSVGIGQISSEVPQNLSASRPQDRQFILSSKKLLLSDSGFYLCAWTLGLAGAYEQYFGPGTRLTVT.

This clonotype was detected a few times. V usage is TRBV4-1 and J usage is TRBJ2-7; tentative D call: TRBD2 (5 bases). CDR3 length: 13 amino acids. The germline V and J ends were trimmed by 3 bases and 3 bases, with 9 bases remaining between them. From germline, CDR1 is MGHRA and CDR2 YSYEKL. This chain's CDR3 is CASSHNSGYEQYF. The CDR3 region has the DNA TGCGCCAGCAGCCATAACAGCGGCTACGAGCAGTACTTC.

In this sample, this clonotype turned up a few times. The chain has TRBV18 and TRBJ2-5; 9 nucleotides line up with TRBD1. The CDR3 covers 12 residues. The ends lost 6 bases at V and 13 bases at J; junction bases unmatched: 9. Germline assignment: CDR1 KGHSH and CDR2 LQKENI. In nucleotides, the CDR3 is TGTGCCAGCTCCCCCAACCGGGACAGGGTGTACTTC. Translation: CASSPNRDRVYF.

As to this clonotype: Its ends do not fully match the called genes, so a read error is possible. The rearrangement links TRBV5-4 to TRBJ2-3; the match to TRBD2 covers 8 bases. CDR3 length: 17 residues. Germline V gives CDR1 SGHNT, CDR2 YYREEE (reference sequence). Here the CDR3 reads CASSLMLAGMNTGTQYF. DNA of the CDR3: TGTGCCAGCAGCTTAATGCTAGCGGGCATGAACACAGGTACGCAGTATTTT.

Many counts were recorded for this clonotype. This chain links TRBV28 with TRBJ2-7; 10 nucleotides agree with TRBD1. The CDR3 runs to 16 residues. Germline trimming cut 4 bases from V and 1 base from J; bases unmatched to any gene: 7. Germline V gives CDR1 MDHEN, CDR2 SYDVKM. The CDR3 DNA sequence: TGTGCCAGCAGTTCCCCGGGACAGGGGACTTCCTACGAGCAGTACTTC. Translated, it gives CASSSPGQGTSYEQYF.

The gene calls are TRBV20-1 and TRBJ2-5; perhaps TRBD1 as D (6 bases). CDR3 length: 15 amino acids. Germline CDR1 is DFQATT and CDR2 is SNEGSKA (reference sequence). V was pared by 5 bases and J by 5 bases, with 21 bases between. The CDR3 DNA reads as TGCAGTGCTCAGACAGGTTGGGGGCTTACGGAGACCCAGTACTTC. It translates to CSAQTGWGLTETQYF.

This clonotype was detected a few times. This chain links TRBV28 with TRBJ2-7; the D is unclear. V was shortened by 3 bases and J by 2 bases, with 14 bases between the two germline ends. In germline, CDR1 is MDHEN, CDR2 SYDVKM. CDR3 length: 15 residues. CDR3 in amino acids: CASSFGLDGAYEQYF. CDR3 bases: TGTGCCAGCAGTTTTGGATTGGACGGAGCCTACGAGCAGTACTTC.

This rearrangement joins TRBV9 to TRBJ2-7; no clear D. Germline lookup yields CDR1 SGDLS and CDR2 YYNGEE. The V end was cut by 4 bases, the J end by 6 bases, with 17 bases between. This CDR3 region has 14 residues. The CDR3 region is CASSPGVAGCEQYF. The DNA of the CDR3 is TGTGCCAGCAGCCCGGGTGTAGCTGGCTGCGAGCAGTACTTC.

The chain is built from TRBV11-2 and TRBJ1-1; perhaps TRBD1 as D (6 bases). Trimming pared 5 bases from V and 2 bases from J, leaving 15 bases between. Germline assignment: CDR1 SGHAT and CDR2 FQNNGV. The CDR3 covers 15 residues. The CDR3 spells CASSQATGYNTEAFF. For the CDR3, the DNA is TGTGCCAGCAGCCAGGCGACAGGATACAACACTGAAGCTTTCTTT.

The V gene is TRBV5-1, the J gene TRBJ2-3; 8 bases match TRBD1. CDR1 is SGHRS and CDR2 is YFSETQ in the germline V gene. The CDR3 totals 16 residues. J lost 5 bases, V lost 1 base, and 9 bases had no gene match. CDR3 DNA sequence: TGCGCCAGCAGCTTGTGGTTGAGACAGGGGCAAGATACGCAGTATTTT. It specifies CASSLWLRQGQDTQYF.

The chain couples TRBV6-6 to TRBJ1-3, with D hard to call. V lost 2 bases and J lost 0, with 8 bases in between. Germline CDR1 reads MNHNY; CDR2 reads SVGAGI (reference sequence). This CDR3 has 15 amino acids. The CDR3 region is CASSYGRLSGNTIYF. In nucleotides, the CDR3 is TGTGCCAGCAGTTACGGCCGGCTCTCTGGAAACACCATATATTTT.

This clonotype appeared once. With a much larger clone just one base away, this may be a read error. This chain connects TRBV7-3 to TRBJ2-3; TRBD2 aligns across 13 bases. This CDR3 comprises 16 residues. The germline V gene has CDR1 SGHTA and CDR2 FQGTGA. CDR3 protein: CANSPGLAGEADTQYF. The CDR3 nucleotides read TGTGCCAACAGCCCCGGACTAGCGGGAGAGGCAGATACGCAGTATTTT.

This clonotype was seen repeatedly, ten times or more. CDR3 coding DNA: TGTGCCAGCAGTTACTCGAGGGGAGGAGGCAGCGGCTACACCTTC. Amino acid sequence: CASSYSRGGGSGYTF. The V call is TRBV6-5, the J call TRBJ1-2; a possible D gene is TRBD1 (5 bases). The CDR3 loop spans 15 amino acids. Trimming removed 0 bases at V and 8 bases at J, with 16 bases between. Per the germline V gene, CDR1 is MNHEY and CDR2 is SVGAGI.

This clonotype showed up just a few times. The chain combines TRBV6-5 with TRBJ2-7; no definite D call. Trimming stripped 0 bases from V and 4 bases from J, with 10 bases between. The CDR3 covers 14 residues. Germline lookup yields CDR1 MNHEY and CDR2 SVGAGI. The CDR3 spells CASSYSSLTYEQYF. The DNA of the CDR3 is TGTGCCAGCAGTTACTCGTCACTTACTTACGAGCAGTACTTC.

This clonotype was counted between two and nine times. V is TRBV27 and J is TRBJ2-1; the match to TRBD2 covers 12 bases. J gave up 4 bases and V 5 bases, and 6 bases lay outside the gene matches. The germline gives CDR1 MNHEY, CDR2 SMNVEV (reference sequence). The CDR3 spans 16 residues. CDR3 nucleotide sequence: TGTGCCAGCAGTCCGAATCTAGCGGGAGGGTACAATGAGCAGTTCTTC. Translated, it gives CASSPNLAGGYNEQFF.